Each of the 19 T cell receptor beta chains below was sequenced from the same sample in a study of blood T cell repertoires in COVID-19. The method was immunoSEQ multiplex PCR; TCRdb's version includes in-frame clones alone and lacks a portion of them. The data contain 210,000 or so clones, 85% of them singletons. Sequenced input: peripheral blood. These TCRs come from a man aged 50 to 60 with COVID-19, enrolled during active disease.

The V call is TRBV6-5, the J call TRBJ2-1, with 9 bases aligning to TRBD1. Germline trimming cut 2 bases from V and 1 base from J; bases unmatched to any gene: 3. The CDR3 totals 16 residues. The V gene's germline CDR1 is MNHEY and CDR2 SVGAGI. CDR3 region: CASSYAGTGSYNEQFF. Here the CDR3 DNA reads TGTGCCAGCAGTTACGCCGGGACAGGGTCCTACAATGAGCAGTTCTTC.

Here the CDR3 DNA reads TGTGCCAGTAGCCAGGGTCGGCGCTACACCTTC. Protein product: CASSQGRRYTF. The V call is TRBV19, the J call TRBJ1-2; D is possibly TRBD1 (5 bases). CDR3 size: 11 residues. Germline assignment: CDR1 LNHDA and CDR2 SQIVND (reference sequence). The V end lost 6 bases, the J end lost 9 bases, and 11 bases lay between the germline ends.

This sequence joins TRBV6-6 and TRBJ2-7; maybe TRBD2 (7 bases). Germline CDR1 MNHNY, CDR2 SVGAGI (reference sequence). The CDR3 extends over 15 amino acids. V was cut by 0 bases and J by 3 bases, with 12 bases left in between. The CDR3 nucleotides are TGTGCCAGCAGTTACTCGCTAGGGGGGGTCTACGAGCAGTACTTC. Translating it yields CASSYSLGGVYEQYF.

The gene calls are TRBV6-5 and TRBJ1-6; D might be TRBD1 (6 bases). The CDR3 runs 14 residues. Germline V gives CDR1 MNHEY, CDR2 SVGAGI. V was pared by 2 bases and J by 7 bases, with 9 bases between. The CDR3: CASSYTTGNSPLHF. The CDR3 DNA follows: TGTGCCAGCAGTTACACCACAGGGAATTCACCCCTCCACTTT.

The rearrangement joins TRBV19 to TRBJ2-6; 9 bases line up with TRBD1. The junction had 9 bases not matched to a gene; V was cut back by 4 bases and J by 2 bases. The CDR3 has 18 amino acids. Germline V gene sequence: CDR1 LNHDA, CDR2 SQIVND (reference sequence). CDR3 nucleotide sequence: TGTGCCAGTAGTAAAACCGGGACAGGGATGACTGGGGCCAACGTCCTGACTTTC. Translation gives CASSKTGTGMTGANVLTF. Combining the CDR3 with reference TRBV19 and TRBJ2-6 gives the whole variable domain DGGITQSPKYLFRKEGQNVTLSCEQNLNHDAMYWYRQDPGQGLRLIYYSQIVNDFQKGDIAEGYSVSREKKESFPLTVTSAQKNPTAFYLCASSKTGTGMTGANVLTFGAGSRLTVL.

The V call is TRBV21-1, the J call TRBJ2-5; the table's D gene call, TRBD1, was not cross checked with the DNA. TRBV21-1 is a recognized pseudogene. The CDR3 loop spans 16 amino acids. CDR3 nucleotides: TGTGCCAGCAGCAAACAAGAAGTGGCAGGGTGGGAGACCCAGTACTTC. Amino acids: CASSKQEVAGWETQYF.

The chain is built from TRBV27 and TRBJ2-3; possibly TRBD2 for D (5 bases). Trimming cost V 6 bases and J 2 bases, with 12 bases left between them. The CDR3 is made up of 14 amino acids. Germline CDR1 is MNHEY and CDR2 is SMNVEV (reference sequence). CDR3 coding DNA: TGTGCCAGCAGGCCGCGGGTCTACACAGATACGCAGTATTTT. Translated: CASRPRVYTDTQYF.

J is TRBJ1-6 and V is TRBV5-4; D might be TRBD1 (6 bases). The CDR3 is 14 amino acids. In germline, CDR1 is SGHNT, CDR2 YYREEE (reference sequence). Trimming took off 7 bases at V and 4 bases at J, with 12 bases between the two ends. Here the CDR3 DNA reads TGTGCCAGCGGTACAGGGTTGTATAATTCACCCCTCCACTTT. Translation: CASGTGLYNSPLHF.

The CDR3, as DNA: TGCGCCAGCAGCTCGGGACAGAATAAAAACATTCAGTACTTC. Translation: CASSSGQNKNIQYF. The gene calls are TRBV5-1 and TRBJ2-4, with 7 nucleotides matching TRBD1. CDR1 and CDR2 (germline): SGHRS, YFSETQ. Trimming removed 3 bases from V and 4 bases from J; junction bases left unmatched: 4. This CDR3 spans 14 amino acids.

V and J are TRBV7-3 and TRBJ2-5, with 7 bases matching TRBD2. After removal of 5 bases from V and 0 bases from J, the junction contained 3 bases not matched to a gene. There are 14 residues in the CDR3. CDR1 and CDR2 from the germline V gene are SGHTA and FQGTGA. CDR3 amino acids: CASSAGTNQETQYF. The CDR3 DNA reads TGTGCCAGCAGCGCCGGGACTAACCAAGAGACCCAGTACTTC.

The chain carries TRBV5-1 and TRBJ2-1; 9 bases are shared with TRBD2. The CDR3 has 15 amino acids. Germline trimming cut 4 bases from V and 4 bases from J; bases unmatched to any gene: 6. Germline CDR1 SGHRS, CDR2 YFSETQ. CDR3 amino acids: CASSQGSGGYNEQFF. The CDR3 bases are TGCGCCAGCAGCCAGGGTAGCGGGGGTTACAATGAGCAGTTCTTC.

The V call is TRBV5-1, the J call TRBJ1-1; 7 bases fit TRBD1. Per germline, CDR1 SGHRS and CDR2 YFSETQ. The V segment lost 0 bases and the J segment 0 bases; nucleotides outside the gene matches: 2. The CDR3 has 15 amino acids. CDR3 DNA sequence: TGCGCCAGCAGCTTGGGGGACAGATTGAACACTGAAGCTTTCTTT. Protein product: CASSLGDRLNTEAFF.

The rearrangement links TRBV27 to TRBJ2-1, with 8 bases lining up with TRBD1. This CDR3 contains 15 residues. CDR1 is MNHEY, CDR2 SMNVEV, per germline (reference sequence). The ends lost 3 bases at V and 0 bases at J; junction bases unmatched: 1. CDR3 in amino acids: CASSFGQGSYNEQFF. The CDR3 DNA reads as TGTGCCAGCAGTTTTGGACAGGGCTCCTACAATGAGCAGTTCTTC.

This chain joins TRBV24-1 and TRBJ1-1; D gene unclear. Germline V gives CDR1 KGHDR, CDR2 SFDVKD. The CDR3 sequence is 12 residues long. The V end was cut by 5 bases, the J end by 4 bases, with 7 bases between. CDR3 region: CATSVGATEAFF. Here the CDR3 DNA reads TGTGCCACCAGTGTGGGAGCCACTGAAGCTTTCTTT.

V and J are TRBV2 and TRBJ1-2; unclear D gene. CDR1 SNHLY and CDR2 FYNNEI come from the germline V gene. This CDR3 is 11 amino acids long. V was shortened by 2 bases and J by 7 bases, with 5 bases between the two germline ends. The CDR3 region is CASSELSGYTF. The CDR3 DNA sequence: TGTGCCAGCAGTGAATTGAGTGGCTACACCTTC.

The V and J genes are TRBV19 and TRBJ2-5; tentatively, D is TRBD1 (6 bases). Trimming removed 6 bases from V and 5 bases from J, with 16 bases in between. Per germline, CDR1 LNHDA and CDR2 SQIVND (reference sequence). This CDR3 contains 14 residues. The chain's CDR3 is CASRGTPDAETQYF. The CDR3 DNA reads TGTGCCAGTAGGGGGACACCTGATGCGGAGACCCAGTACTTC.

The CDR3 region is CASSRLHRGRGNTIYF. CDR3 DNA: TGTGCCAGCAGCCGCCTCCACAGGGGGCGAGGAAACACCATATATTTT. This rearrangement joins TRBV3-1 (or the pseudogene TRBV3-2) to TRBJ1-3; 9 positions match TRBD1. Trimming removed 4 bases from V and 4 bases from J; junction bases left unmatched: 8. The CDR3 runs 16 residues. The germline gives CDR1 LGHDT, CDR2 YNNKEL (reference sequence).

The chain recombines TRBV24-1 with TRBJ1-1; 8 bases map to TRBD1. CDR3 length: 15 residues. J gave up 2 bases and V 4 bases, and 5 bases lay outside the gene matches. Germline V gene data show CDR1 as KGHDR and CDR2 as SFDVKD. The CDR3 reads CATSDSGTGNTEAFF. As DNA, the CDR3 is TGTGCCACCAGTGACTCCGGGACAGGAAACACTGAAGCTTTCTTT.

The chain has TRBV5-4 and TRBJ2-2; D not resolved. CDR3 length: 14 amino acids. Per the germline V gene, CDR1 is SGHNT and CDR2 is YYREEE (reference sequence). V was clipped by 1 base and J by 3 bases, with 7 bases between them. CDR3 region: CASSLMQYTGELFF. The DNA for the CDR3 is TGTGCCAGCAGCTTGATGCAGTACACCGGGGAGCTGTTTTTT.